This TCR beta chain was identified during a study of graft-versus-host responses after intestinal transplantation. Study-level information: Each transplant was multivisceral, liver-intestinal, or isolated intestinal.

With respect to this clone: The antigen remains unidentified.

Study-level points and caveats: Individuals who had graft-donor T cell macrochimerism had allografts that showed high graft-versus-host to host-versus-graft clonal ratios. There was an association between peak levels of circulating GvH clones and early post-transplant HvG declines.

Libraries were prepared by immunoSEQ multiplex PCR; TCRdb keeps only in-frame clonotypes and omits some of them. This table has about 90,000 clones, about 91% appearing once. The CDR3 is 13 amino acids. Germline values: CDR1 MNHEY, CDR2 SMNVEV (reference sequence). Unmatched junction bases numbered 7, after V lost 8 bases and J lost 8 bases. The rearrangement links TRBV27 to TRBJ1-5; 9 positions agree with TRBD1. The starting material was unstimulated CD8+ T cells sorted from spleen or lymph node cells, obtained before intestinal transplant. This clonotype was obtained from a human donor who received an intestinal transplant. CDR3 DNA: TGTGCCAGCTCTATATGGACAGGGGAGCCCCAGCATTTT. As protein: CASSIWTGEPQHF.